One and the same sample provided the 25 T cell receptor beta chains below, sequenced in a study of blood T cell repertoires in COVID-19. Generated by immunoSEQ multiplex PCR, the TCRdb table keeps only in-frame clones and is missing some. Of under 200,000 clones in the sample, around 74% were seen once. Source material: peripheral blood. Receptor source: a woman of 80 years or more with acute or convalescent COVID-19.

The chain is built from TRBV5-1 and TRBJ1-1; D is unclear. V lost 0 bases and J lost 3, with 15 bases in between. Germline loops: CDR1 SGHRS, CDR2 YFSETQ. This CDR3 contains 16 residues. The CDR3 DNA is TGCGCCAGCAGCTTGGTCGCGGGAAGCCGGGACACTGAAGCTTTCTTT. This gives the protein CASSLVAGSRDTEAFF.

This clone is a singleton in its sample. This chain links TRBV19 with TRBJ2-2; 8 bases agree with TRBD2. J gave up 1 base and V 7 bases, and 5 bases lay outside the gene matches. CDR1 and CDR2 (germline): LNHDA, SQIVND (reference sequence). The CDR3 contains 15 residues. The CDR3 spells CASTSSGVNTGELFF. CDR3 coding DNA: TGTGCCAGTACGAGTAGCGGGGTGAACACCGGGGAGCTGTTTTTT.

The rearrangement links TRBV18 to TRBJ1-5; TRBD1 agrees at 7 bases. The CDR3 has 14 residues. The junction had 7 bases not matched to a gene; V was cut back by 4 bases and J by 7 bases. Germline V gene data show CDR1 as KGHSH and CDR2 as LQKENI. The CDR3 region is CASSHTGERQPQHF. The DNA of the CDR3 is TGTGCCAGCTCACATACAGGGGAACGGCAGCCCCAGCATTTT.

The chain uses TRBV12-5 and TRBJ1-3, with D uncertain. V dropped 7 bases and J dropped 0 bases, with 10 bases sitting between them. The germline CDR1 and CDR2 sequences are LGHNT and FRNRAP. CDR3 length: 14 residues. CDR3 residues: CASVQQNSGNTIYF. In DNA, the CDR3 is TGTGCTAGTGTACAACAAAACTCTGGAAACACCATATATTTT.

CDR3 coding DNA: TGTGCCACGACAGGGCACTTCGATCAGCCCCAGCATTTT. Translation: CATTGHFDQPQHF. The chain uses TRBV15 and TRBJ1-5, with TRBD1 matching over 7 bases. Germline-derived CDR1 and CDR2 are LNHNV and YYDKDF (reference sequence). J lost 5 bases, V lost 9 bases, and 7 bases had no gene match. The CDR3 spans 13 residues.

The chain links TRBV6-5 to TRBJ2-3, with D possibly being TRBD1 (6 bases). V was cut by 5 bases and J by 4 bases, with 16 bases left in between. This CDR3 spans 15 amino acids. Per germline, CDR1 MNHEY and CDR2 SVGAGI. DNA for the CDR3: TGTGCCAGCAGTACTCCGGCATCAGGGGCAGATACGCAGTATTTT. Its protein is CASSTPASGADTQYF.

The rearrangement joins TRBV7-2 to TRBJ1-2; the D is unclear. Germline V gene lookup returns CDR1 SGHTA and CDR2 FQGNSA. The CDR3 sequence is 13 residues long. Between the trimmed V and J ends, which lost 5 bases and 0 bases, there was a span of 7 bases. CDR3 region: CASSPGANYGYTF. The DNA for the CDR3 is TGTGCCAGCAGCCCCGGGGCTAACTATGGCTACACCTTC.

V is TRBV28 and J is TRBJ2-7, with 7 nucleotides matching TRBD2. The CDR3 covers 14 residues. Germline CDR1 reads MDHEN; CDR2 reads SYDVKM. V lost 3 bases and J lost 2; bases outside the gene matches: 4. The CDR3, as DNA: TGTGCCAGCAGTTTCAGCGGGACCACCTACGAGCAGTACTTC. It codes for CASSFSGTTYEQYF.

The chain is built from TRBV6-4 and TRBJ2-2; 7 bases are shared with TRBD2. CDR3 size: 16 residues. CDR1 MRHNA and CDR2 SNTAGT come from the germline V gene. V gave up 2 bases and J gave up 0 bases; unmatched junction bases: 3. The DNA for the CDR3 is TGTGCCAGCAGTGACGGCGGGGGTACGAACACCGGGGAGCTGTTTTTT. This encodes CASSDGGGTNTGELFF.

This clone appeared once. The rearrangement uses TRBV5-1 and TRBJ1-5; 9 nucleotides line up with TRBD1. With 4 bases clipped from V and 6 bases from J, the junction kept 11 bases outside the gene matches. The germline CDR1 and CDR2 sequences are SGHRS and YFSETQ. CDR3 length: 16 amino acids. CDR3 protein: CASSPMPGQGSQPQHF. The CDR3 DNA reads as TGCGCCAGCAGCCCAATGCCGGGACAGGGAAGTCAGCCCCAGCATTTT.

V usage is TRBV7-2 and J usage is TRBJ2-5, with TRBD1 matching 7 bases. Germline V lookup: CDR1 SGHTA, CDR2 FQGNSA. V gave up 4 bases and J gave up 1 base; unmatched junction bases: 3. The CDR3 is 14 amino acids. For the CDR3, the DNA is TGTGCCAGCAGCTCCGACAGGGCCCAAGAGACCCAGTACTTC. It encodes CASSSDRAQETQYF.

The CDR3 loop reads CASSPSLVMSYEQYF. CDR3 nucleotides: TGTGCCAGCAGCCCTAGCTTGGTGATGTCCTACGAGCAGTACTTC. This chain connects TRBV7-2 to TRBJ2-7; tentatively, D is TRBD2 (5 bases). V lost 5 bases to trimming and J lost 1 base, with 15 bases between them. Germline V gene lookup returns CDR1 SGHTA and CDR2 FQGNSA. The CDR3 is 15 residues long. The variable domain in full, completed from reference TRBV7-2 and TRBJ2-7, reads GAGVSQSPSNKVTEKGKDVELRCDPISGHTALYWYRQSLGQGLEFLIYFQGNSAPDKSGLPSDRFSAERTGGSVSTLTIQRTQQEDSAVYLCASSPSLVMSYEQYFGPGTRLTVT.

The chain couples TRBV5-1 to TRBJ2-7, with TRBD1 matching 9 bases. After removal of 4 bases from V and 6 bases from J, the junction contained 11 bases not matched to a gene. The germline gives CDR1 SGHRS, CDR2 YFSETQ. This CDR3 is built from 15 residues. The CDR3 sequence: CASSPAGTGMSEQYF. DNA for the CDR3: TGCGCCAGCAGCCCCGCCGGGACAGGGATGAGCGAGCAGTACTTC.

In its sample, this clone was seen once. V is TRBV5-5 and J is TRBJ2-7; D perhaps matches TRBD2 (5 bases). Germline values: CDR1 SGHKS, CDR2 YYEKEE (reference sequence). CDR3 size: 13 residues. Trimming took 4 bases from V and 2 from J, leaving 10 bases between them. Here the CDR3 DNA reads TGTGCCAGCAGCAGAGGGTACCCCTACGAGCAGTACTTC. Protein sequence: CASSRGYPYEQYF. Full variable domain (rest looked up from reference TRBV5-5 and TRBJ2-7): DAGVTQSPTHLIKTRGQQVTLRCSPISGHKSVSWYQQVLGQGPQFIFQYYEKEERGRGNFPDRFSARQFPNYSSELNVNALLLGDSALYLCASSRGYPYEQYFGPGTRLTVT.

This clone showed up just once. The chain has TRBV27 and TRBJ1-3; the D is unclear. CDR1 and CDR2 from the germline V gene are MNHEY and SMNVEV (reference sequence). The CDR3 is made up of 14 amino acids. The V end lost 4 bases, the J end lost 4 bases, and 11 bases lay between the germline ends. CDR3 residues: CASSSGNWGNTIYF. Written as DNA, the CDR3 is TGTGCCAGCAGTTCGGGGAATTGGGGAAACACCATATATTTT.

The chain has TRBV9 and TRBJ2-1; D uncertain. The CDR3 has 15 residues. Trimming removed 0 bases at V and 9 bases at J, with 16 bases between. Germline CDR1 is SGDLS and CDR2 is YYNGEE. This chain's CDR3 is CASSVAHGRVSEQFF. The CDR3 DNA reads as TGTGCCAGCAGCGTAGCTCACGGTCGGGTGAGTGAGCAGTTCTTC.

This sequence joins TRBV9 and TRBJ2-7; 12 bases agree with TRBD1. V lost 5 bases to trimming and J lost 5 bases; unmatched junction nucleotides: 11. CDR1 and CDR2 (germline): SGDLS, YYNGEE. This CDR3 contains 16 residues. CDR3 nucleotides: TGTGCCAGCAGACCCCCCCGCCGGGACAGGGGGCACGAGCAGTACTTC. This sequence encodes CASRPPRRDRGHEQYF.

This CDR3 is CASSVVPRALSGNTIYF. The CDR3 coding sequence is TGTGCCAGCAGCGTAGTTCCCAGGGCTCTCTCTGGAAACACCATATATTTT. The rearrangement links TRBV9 to TRBJ1-3, with D tentatively TRBD1 (5 bases). CDR3 length equals 17 residues. Germline V gives CDR1 SGDLS, CDR2 YYNGEE. V lost 0 bases to trimming and J lost 0 bases, with 13 bases between them.

This clone was seen just once. The chain couples TRBV7-2 to TRBJ1-5; weak D call: TRBD1 (5 bases). V shed 0 bases and J shed 3 bases, with 12 bases lying between them. This CDR3 has 16 residues. CDR1 and CDR2 (germline): SGHTA, FQGNSA. CDR3 bases: TGTGCCAGCAGCTTAGCTTCAGGGCCCAACAATCAGCCCCAGCATTTT. This encodes CASSLASGPNNQPQHF.

The chain links TRBV27 to TRBJ2-3, with a possible D match to TRBD2 (6 bases). CDR3 length: 17 residues. Germline CDR1 and CDR2: MNHEY and SMNVEV (reference sequence). Trimming took off 1 base at V and 3 bases at J, with 17 bases between the two ends. The CDR3 sequence is CASSLFSRTAGTDTQYF. As DNA, the CDR3 is TGTGCCAGCAGTTTATTCAGCCGGACGGCGGGGACAGATACGCAGTATTTT.

This clone was recorded only once. The chain's CDR3 is CATSRGRDRSNQPQHF. The CDR3 DNA follows: TGTGCCACCAGCAGAGGCAGGGATCGGAGCAATCAGCCCCAGCATTTT. J is TRBJ1-5 and V is TRBV15; possibly TRBD1 for D (5 bases). The CDR3 runs 16 residues. Germline V gives CDR1 LNHNV, CDR2 YYDKDF (reference sequence). V lost 1 base and J lost 1, with 11 bases in between.

This chain uses TRBV19 with TRBJ2-7; no firm D call. The germline V and J ends were trimmed by 6 bases and 5 bases, with 17 bases remaining between them. Per the germline V gene, CDR1 is LNHDA and CDR2 is SQIVND (reference sequence). This CDR3 contains 14 residues. This CDR3 reads CASRPGDAADEQYF. In DNA form, the CDR3 reads TGTGCCAGTAGACCTGGAGACGCCGCCGACGAGCAGTACTTC.

This sequence joins TRBV13 and TRBJ2-4, with TRBD2 matching over 7 bases. CDR3 size: 13 residues. After removal of 5 bases from V and 15 bases from J, the junction contained 13 bases not matched to a gene. Germline values: CDR1 PRHDT, CDR2 FYEKMQ (reference sequence). This CDR3 reads CASSRKTSTRPYF. The CDR3 DNA sequence: TGTGCCAGCAGCCGTAAGACTAGCACCCGCCCGTACTTC.

This chain uses TRBV12-3 or TRBV12-4 with TRBJ1-1; TRBD1 agrees at 8 bases. The V segment lost 7 bases and the J segment 8 bases; nucleotides outside the gene matches: 6. The CDR3 runs 12 residues. The DNA for the CDR3 is TGTGCCAGCACCCTGGACAGGGCGGAAGCTTTCTTT. Translating gives CASTLDRAEAFF.

This clone appeared a single time. The chain employs TRBV12-3 or TRBV12-4 and TRBJ2-2; perhaps TRBD2 as D (6 bases). The CDR3 covers 13 residues. V lost 3 bases to trimming and J lost 4 bases, with 6 bases between them. Written as DNA, the CDR3 is TGTGCCAGCAGTTTGGGGGGCACCGGGGAGCTGTTTTTT. It specifies CASSLGGTGELFF.